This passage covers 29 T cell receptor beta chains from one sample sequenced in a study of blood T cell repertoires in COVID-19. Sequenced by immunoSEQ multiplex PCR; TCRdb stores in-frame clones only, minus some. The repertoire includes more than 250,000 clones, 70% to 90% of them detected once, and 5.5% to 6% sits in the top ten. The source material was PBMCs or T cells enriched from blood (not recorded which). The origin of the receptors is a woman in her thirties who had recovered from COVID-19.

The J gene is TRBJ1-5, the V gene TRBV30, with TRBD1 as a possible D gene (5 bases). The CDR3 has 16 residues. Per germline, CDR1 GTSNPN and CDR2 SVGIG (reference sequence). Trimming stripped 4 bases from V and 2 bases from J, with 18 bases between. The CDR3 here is CAWNLDSVHGNQPQHF. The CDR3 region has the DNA TGTGCCTGGAATCTCGACAGCGTACATGGCAATCAGCCCCAGCATTTT.

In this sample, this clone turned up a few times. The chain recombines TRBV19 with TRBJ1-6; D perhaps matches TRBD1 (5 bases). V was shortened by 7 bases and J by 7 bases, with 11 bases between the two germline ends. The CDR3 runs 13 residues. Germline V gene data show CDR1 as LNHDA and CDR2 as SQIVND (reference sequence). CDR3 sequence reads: CASTRAGNSPLHF. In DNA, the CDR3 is TGTGCCAGTACCAGGGCCGGGAATTCACCCCTCCACTTT. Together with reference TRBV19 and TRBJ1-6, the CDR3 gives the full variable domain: DGGITQSPKYLFRKEGQNVTLSCEQNLNHDAMYWYRQDPGQGLRLIYYSQIVNDFQKGDIAEGYSVSREKKESFPLTVTSAQKNPTAFYLCASTRAGNSPLHFGNGTRLTVT.

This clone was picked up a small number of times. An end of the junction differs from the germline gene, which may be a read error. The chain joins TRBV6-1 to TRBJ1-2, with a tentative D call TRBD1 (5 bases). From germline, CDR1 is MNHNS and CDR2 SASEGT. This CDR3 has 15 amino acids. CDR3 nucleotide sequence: TGTGCCAGCAGTGAAGTCGAAGCAGGGCGTTCCCCTTTCCCCTTC. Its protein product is CASSEVEAGRSPFPF.

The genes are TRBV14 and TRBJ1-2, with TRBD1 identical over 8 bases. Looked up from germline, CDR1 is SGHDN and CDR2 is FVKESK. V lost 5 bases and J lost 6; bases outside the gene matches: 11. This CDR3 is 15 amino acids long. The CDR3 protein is CASSSRYRGSDGYTF. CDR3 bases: TGTGCCAGCAGCTCAAGGTACAGGGGGTCGGATGGCTACACCTTC.

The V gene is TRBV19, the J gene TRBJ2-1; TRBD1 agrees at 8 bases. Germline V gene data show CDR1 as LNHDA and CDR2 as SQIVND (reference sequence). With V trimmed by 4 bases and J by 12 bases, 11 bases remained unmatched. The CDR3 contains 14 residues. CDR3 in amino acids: CASSTRDRPSGQFF. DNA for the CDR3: TGTGCCAGTAGTACCCGGGACAGGCCGAGCGGGCAGTTCTTC.

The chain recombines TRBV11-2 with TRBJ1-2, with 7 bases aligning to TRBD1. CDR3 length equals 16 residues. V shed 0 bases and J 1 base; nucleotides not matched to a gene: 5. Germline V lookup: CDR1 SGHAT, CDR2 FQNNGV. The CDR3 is CASSLDWGQFNYGYTF. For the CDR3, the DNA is TGTGCCAGCAGCTTAGATTGGGGACAGTTTAACTATGGCTACACCTTC.

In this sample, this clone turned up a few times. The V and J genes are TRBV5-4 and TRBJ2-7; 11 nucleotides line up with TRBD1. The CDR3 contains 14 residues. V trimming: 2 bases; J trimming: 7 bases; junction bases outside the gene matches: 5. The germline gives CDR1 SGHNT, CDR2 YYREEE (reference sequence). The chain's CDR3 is CASSLGQGAREQYF. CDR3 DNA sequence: TGTGCCAGCAGCTTAGGACAGGGGGCGAGGGAGCAGTACTTC. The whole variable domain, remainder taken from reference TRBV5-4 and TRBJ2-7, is ETGVTQSPTHLIKTRGQQVTLRCSSQSGHNTVSWYQQALGQGPQFIFQYYREEENGRGNFPPRFSGLQFPNYSSELNVNALELDDSALYLCASSLGQGAREQYFGPGTRLTVT.

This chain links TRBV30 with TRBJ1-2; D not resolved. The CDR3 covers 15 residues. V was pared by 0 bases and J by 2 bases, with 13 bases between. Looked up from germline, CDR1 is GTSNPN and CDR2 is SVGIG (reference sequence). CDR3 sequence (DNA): TGTGCCTGGAGTGTACTAAAGGCGGTCAACTATGGCTACACCTTC. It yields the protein CAWSVLKAVNYGYTF. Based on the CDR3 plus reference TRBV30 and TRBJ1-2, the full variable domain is SQTIHQWPATLVQPVGSPLSLECTVEGTSNPNLYWYRQAAGRGLQLLFYSVGIGQISSEVPQNLSASRPQDRQFILSSKKLLLSDSGFYLCAWSVLKAVNYGYTFGSGTRLTVV.

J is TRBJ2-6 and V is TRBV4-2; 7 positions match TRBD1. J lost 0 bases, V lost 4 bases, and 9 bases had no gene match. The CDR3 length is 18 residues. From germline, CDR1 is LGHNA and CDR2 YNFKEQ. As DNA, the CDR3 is TGTGCCAGCAGCCTGGACAGGATAAGTGCCTCTGGGGCCAACGTCCTGACTTTC. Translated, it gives CASSLDRISASGANVLTF.

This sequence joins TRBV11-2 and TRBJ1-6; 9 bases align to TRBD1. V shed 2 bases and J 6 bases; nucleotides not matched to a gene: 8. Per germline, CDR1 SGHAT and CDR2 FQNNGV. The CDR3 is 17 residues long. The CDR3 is CASSLPNRGLGNSPLHF. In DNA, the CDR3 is TGTGCCAGCAGCTTACCAAACAGGGGGCTGGGTAATTCACCCCTCCACTTT.

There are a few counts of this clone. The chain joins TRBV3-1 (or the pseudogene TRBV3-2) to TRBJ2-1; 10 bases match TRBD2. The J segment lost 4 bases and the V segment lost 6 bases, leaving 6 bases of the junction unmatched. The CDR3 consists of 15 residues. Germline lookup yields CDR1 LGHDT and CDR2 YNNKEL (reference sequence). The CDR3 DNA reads TGTGCCAGCAGAGTTAGCGGGGGGTCGTACAATGAGCAGTTCTTC. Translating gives CASRVSGGSYNEQFF.

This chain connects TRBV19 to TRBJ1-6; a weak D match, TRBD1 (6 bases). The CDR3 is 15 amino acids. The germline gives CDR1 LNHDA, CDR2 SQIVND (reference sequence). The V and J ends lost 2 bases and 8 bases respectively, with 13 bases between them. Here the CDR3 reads CASSINRESYSPLHF. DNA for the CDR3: TGTGCCAGTAGTATAAACAGGGAATCGTATTCACCCCTCCACTTT.

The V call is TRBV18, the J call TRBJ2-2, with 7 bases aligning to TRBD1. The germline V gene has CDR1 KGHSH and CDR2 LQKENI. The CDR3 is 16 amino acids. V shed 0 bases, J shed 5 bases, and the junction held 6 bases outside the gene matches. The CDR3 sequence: CASSPPNRGRTGELFF. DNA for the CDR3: TGTGCCAGCTCACCACCGAACAGGGGTCGAACCGGGGAGCTGTTTTTT.

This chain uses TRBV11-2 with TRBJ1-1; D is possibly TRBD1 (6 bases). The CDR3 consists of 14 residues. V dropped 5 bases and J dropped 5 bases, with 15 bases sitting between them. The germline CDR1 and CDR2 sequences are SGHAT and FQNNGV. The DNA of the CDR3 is TGTGCCAGCAGCCTACAGGGAGCACGAACTGAAGCTTTCTTT. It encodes CASSLQGARTEAFF.

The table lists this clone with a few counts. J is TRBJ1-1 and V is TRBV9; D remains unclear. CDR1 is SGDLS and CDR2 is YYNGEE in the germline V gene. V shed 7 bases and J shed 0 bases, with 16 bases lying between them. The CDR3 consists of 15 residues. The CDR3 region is CASAFSSEMNTEAFF. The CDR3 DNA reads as TGTGCCAGCGCCTTTTCCTCGGAGATGAACACTGAAGCTTTCTTT.

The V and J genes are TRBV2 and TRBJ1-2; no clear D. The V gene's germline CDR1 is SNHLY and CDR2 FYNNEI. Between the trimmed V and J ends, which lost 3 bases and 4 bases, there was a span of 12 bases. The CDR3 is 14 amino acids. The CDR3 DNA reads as TGTGCCAGCAGTGAGTGGGCGGGTGGCTATGGCTACACCTTC. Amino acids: CASSEWAGGYGYTF.

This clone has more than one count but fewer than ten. Here the CDR3 reads CASSPWTGGTSYGYTF. As DNA, the CDR3 is TGTGCCAGTAGTCCCTGGACAGGGGGGACCTCCTATGGCTACACCTTC. The chain employs TRBV19 and TRBJ1-2, with 10 bases identical to TRBD1. Trimming cost V 5 bases and J 4 bases; bases outside gene matches: 10. Germline V gene data show CDR1 as LNHDA and CDR2 as SQIVND (reference sequence). The CDR3 runs to 16 residues. Combining the CDR3 with reference TRBV19 and TRBJ1-2 gives the whole variable domain DGGITQSPKYLFRKEGQNVTLSCEQNLNHDAMYWYRQDPGQGLRLIYYSQIVNDFQKGDIAEGYSVSREKKESFPLTVTSAQKNPTAFYLCASSPWTGGTSYGYTFGSGTRLTVV.

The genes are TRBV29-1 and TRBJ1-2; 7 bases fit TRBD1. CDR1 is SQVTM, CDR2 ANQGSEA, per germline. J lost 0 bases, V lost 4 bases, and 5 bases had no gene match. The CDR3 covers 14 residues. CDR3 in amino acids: CSVVRQGSNYGYTF. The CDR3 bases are TGCAGCGTTGTCAGACAGGGATCTAACTATGGCTACACCTTC.

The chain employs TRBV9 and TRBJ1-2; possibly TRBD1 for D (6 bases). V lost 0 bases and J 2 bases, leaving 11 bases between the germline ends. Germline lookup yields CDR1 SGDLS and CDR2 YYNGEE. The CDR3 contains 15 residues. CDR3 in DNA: TGTGCCAGCAGCGTAGTTTCTACAGGGAACTATGGCTACACCTTC. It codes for CASSVVSTGNYGYTF.

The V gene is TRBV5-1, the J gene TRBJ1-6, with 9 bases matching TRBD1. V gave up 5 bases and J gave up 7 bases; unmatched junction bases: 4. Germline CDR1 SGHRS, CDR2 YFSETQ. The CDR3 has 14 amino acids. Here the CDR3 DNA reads TGCGCCAGCAGGCAGACAGGGGGGAATTCACCCCTCCACTTT. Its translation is CASRQTGGNSPLHF. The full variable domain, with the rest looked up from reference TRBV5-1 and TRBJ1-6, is KAGVTQTPRYLIKTRGQQVTLSCSPISGHRSVSWYQQTPGQGLQFLFEYFSETQRNKGNFPGRFSGRQFSNSRSEMNVSTLELGDSALYLCASRQTGGNSPLHFGNGTRLTVT.

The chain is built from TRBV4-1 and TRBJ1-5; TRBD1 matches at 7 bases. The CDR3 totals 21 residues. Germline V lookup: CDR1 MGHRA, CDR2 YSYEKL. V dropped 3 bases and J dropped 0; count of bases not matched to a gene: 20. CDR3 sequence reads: CASSQEPHVEGAIDSNQPQHF. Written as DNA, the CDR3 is TGCGCCAGCAGCCAGGAACCCCATGTTGAGGGGGCCATCGATAGCAATCAGCCCCAGCATTTT.

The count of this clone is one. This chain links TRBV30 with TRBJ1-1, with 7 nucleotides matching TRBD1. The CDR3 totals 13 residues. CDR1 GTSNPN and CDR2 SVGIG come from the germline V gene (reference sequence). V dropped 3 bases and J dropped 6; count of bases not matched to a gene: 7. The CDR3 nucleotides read TGTGCCTGGAGCAACGGACAGGTCGCTGAAGCTTTCTTT. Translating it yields CAWSNGQVAEAFF.

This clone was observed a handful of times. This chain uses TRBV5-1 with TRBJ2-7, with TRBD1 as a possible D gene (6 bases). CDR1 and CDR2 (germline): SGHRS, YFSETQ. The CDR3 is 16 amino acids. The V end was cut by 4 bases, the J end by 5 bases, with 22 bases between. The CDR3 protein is CASSPVVGAIWDEQYF. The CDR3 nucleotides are TGCGCCAGCAGCCCTGTGGTGGGGGCGATTTGGGACGAGCAGTACTTC.

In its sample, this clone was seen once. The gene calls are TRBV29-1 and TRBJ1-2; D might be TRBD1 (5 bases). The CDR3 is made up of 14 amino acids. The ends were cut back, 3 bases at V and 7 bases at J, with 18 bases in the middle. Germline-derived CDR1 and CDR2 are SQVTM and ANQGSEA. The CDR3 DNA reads TGCAGCGTTGAGAACCCGGGAGTGAGGGGTGGCTACACCTTC. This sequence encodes CSVENPGVRGGYTF.

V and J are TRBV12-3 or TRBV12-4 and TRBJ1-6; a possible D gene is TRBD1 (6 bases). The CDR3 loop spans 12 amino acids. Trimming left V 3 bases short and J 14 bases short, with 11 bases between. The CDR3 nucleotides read TGTGCCAGCAGTTTGGACAGCCTTTCCCTCCACTTT. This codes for CASSLDSLSLHF.

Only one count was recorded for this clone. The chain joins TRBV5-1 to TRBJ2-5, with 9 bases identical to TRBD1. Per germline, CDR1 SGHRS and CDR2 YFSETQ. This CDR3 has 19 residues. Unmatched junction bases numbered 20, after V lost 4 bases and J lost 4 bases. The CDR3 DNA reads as TGCGCCAGCAGCCCGGGGACAGGGAAGGTGACGGGGCCGGGAGAGACCCAGTACTTC. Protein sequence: CASSPGTGKVTGPGETQYF.

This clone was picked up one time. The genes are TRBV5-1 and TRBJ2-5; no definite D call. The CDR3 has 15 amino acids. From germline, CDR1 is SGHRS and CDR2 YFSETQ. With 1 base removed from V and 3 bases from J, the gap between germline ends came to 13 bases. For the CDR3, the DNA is TGCGCCAGCAGCTTGAATGGTCCGGGTGAAGAGACCCAGTACTTC. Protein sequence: CASSLNGPGEETQYF.

The CDR3, as DNA: TGTGCCAGCAGTGCCCGACAGGGGGCGGGCACCGGGGAGCTGTTTTTT. Translating gives CASSARQGAGTGELFF. J is TRBJ2-2 and V is TRBV9, with 10 bases fitting TRBD1. V gave up 5 bases and J gave up 4 bases; unmatched junction bases: 8. CDR1 and CDR2 from the germline V gene are SGDLS and YYNGEE. The CDR3 is 16 amino acids.

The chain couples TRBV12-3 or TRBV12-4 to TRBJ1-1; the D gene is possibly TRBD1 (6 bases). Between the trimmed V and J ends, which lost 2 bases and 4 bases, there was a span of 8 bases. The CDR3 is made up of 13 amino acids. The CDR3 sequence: CASSLNRVTEAFF. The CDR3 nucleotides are TGTGCCAGCAGTTTAAACAGGGTCACTGAAGCTTTCTTT.